The entry below describes one T cell receptor (beta chain). The CDR3 consists of 14 residues. The trim removed 4 bases at V and 15 bases at J, leaving 9 bases unmatched. CDR1 SGHRS and CDR2 YFSETQ come from the germline V gene. In the study's own analysis: Counts of nucleated cells, estimated from reference gene primer amplification, were obtained. Sequencing was performed with immunoSEQ multiplex PCR; in TCRdb, only in-frame clones are kept and a portion is missing. V, J and clone size derive from that table, while D and trimming were established from the DNA sequence. The data contain around 140,000 clones, nearly 85% of them singletons. This sample is part of a study of blood T cell repertoires in COVID-19. The overall study: The samples span acute and convalescent COVID-19 from the United States, Italy and Spain. PBMCs, B-cell-depleted T cells, or T cells were the source of the cDNA or gDNA that made up the material.

This receptor was obtained from a human donor in a cohort sampled during active COVID-19. The specimen was peripheral blood. The rearrangement links TRBV5-1 to TRBJ2-1, with 14 positions matching TRBD2. CDR3 nucleotides: TGCGCCAGCAGCACGGGACTAGCGGGAGAGGGGTTGTTCTTC. Its translation is CASSTGLAGEGLFF.